This passage covers 28 T cell receptor beta chains from one sample sequenced in a study of shared clonotypes between healthy human individuals. Clones were read by immunoSEQ multiplex PCR, and TCRdb kept only the in-frame ones, dropping some. The repertoire holds approximately 1,500,000 clones, with 98% as singletons. Sequencing used naive CD4+ T cells sorted from blood. Documented subset: CD45RA+ positively selected. These receptors were collected from a man younger than 45 in good health.

The rearrangement links TRBV7-9 to TRBJ2-7; D remains unclear. The CDR3 has 14 residues. Trimming took 7 bases from V and 6 from J, leaving 19 bases between them. Germline V gives CDR1 SEHNR, CDR2 FQNEAQ (reference sequence). CDR3 nucleotides: TGTGCCAGCAACCGGCCCCTAGGGAAGGGCGAGCAGTACTTC. Protein: CASNRPLGKGEQYF.

V is TRBV2 and J is TRBJ2-3; no reliable D call. The CDR3 totals 13 residues. Trimming shortened V by 6 bases and J by 1 base, and 8 bases separated the two germline ends. Germline CDR1 and CDR2: SNHLY and FYNNEI. The CDR3 sequence is CASRPARTDTQYF. Here the CDR3 DNA reads TGTGCCAGCAGGCCTGCTCGCACAGATACGCAGTATTTT.

The chain uses TRBV6-1 and TRBJ2-7; D is perhaps TRBD1 (5 bases). V shed 3 bases and J shed 6 bases, with 15 bases lying between them. Germline V gene data show CDR1 as MNHNS and CDR2 as SASEGT. There are 14 residues in the CDR3. The CDR3 is CASSDLQAAGEQYF. The CDR3 nucleotides read TGTGCCAGCAGTGACCTACAGGCGGCCGGCGAGCAGTACTTC.

V is TRBV19 and J is TRBJ2-7, with D tentatively TRBD2 (6 bases). The CDR3 loop spans 14 amino acids. V was clipped by 5 bases and J by 2 bases, with 13 bases between them. Looked up from germline, CDR1 is LNHDA and CDR2 is SQIVND (reference sequence). CDR3 protein: CASSPGSTTYEQYF. CDR3 bases: TGTGCCAGTAGTCCCGGGAGTACCACCTACGAGCAGTACTTC.

V and J are TRBV7-9 and TRBJ2-2; 7 nucleotides align to TRBD2. Germline-derived CDR1 and CDR2 are SEHNR and FQNEAQ (reference sequence). The CDR3 is made up of 17 amino acids. Trimming cost V 7 bases and J 2 bases; bases outside gene matches: 13. CDR3 nucleotide sequence: TGTGCCAGCAACCTTCTGGGAGGGAAACTAAACACCGGGGAGCTGTTTTTT. It specifies CASNLLGGKLNTGELFF.

This sequence joins TRBV9 and TRBJ2-5, with 11 bases identical to TRBD1. The V segment lost 7 bases and the J segment 4 bases; nucleotides outside the gene matches: 9. Germline-derived CDR1 and CDR2 are SGDLS and YYNGEE. The CDR3 consists of 15 residues. Written as DNA, the CDR3 is TGTGCCAGCGGGTCCGGGACAGGGGGTACAGAGACCCAGTACTTC. Protein product: CASGSGTGGTETQYF.

The chain joins TRBV18 to TRBJ2-1, with 9 bases aligning to TRBD1. Germline trimming cut 6 bases from V and 6 bases from J; bases unmatched to any gene: 6. Germline V gene data show CDR1 as KGHSH and CDR2 as LQKENI. The CDR3 has 14 residues. This CDR3 is CASSGDRELNEQFF. The CDR3 DNA reads TGTGCCAGCTCCGGGGACAGGGAACTCAATGAGCAGTTCTTC.

This clone was recorded only once. The rearrangement joins TRBV5-1 to TRBJ2-1, with D maybe TRBD1 (5 bases). The CDR3 runs 15 residues. V lost 1 base to trimming and J lost 1 base, with 9 bases between them. Germline CDR1 reads SGHRS; CDR2 reads YFSETQ. CDR3 sequence (DNA): TGCGCCAGCAGCTTGTCTCCAGGGTCCTACAATGAGCAGTTCTTC. Protein product: CASSLSPGSYNEQFF.

The chain couples TRBV9 to TRBJ1-6, with D perhaps matching TRBD1 (5 bases). The V end lost 4 bases, the J end lost 7 bases, and 12 bases lay between the germline ends. Looked up from germline, CDR1 is SGDLS and CDR2 is YYNGEE. The length of the CDR3 is 14 residues. This CDR3 is CASSPGPINSPLHF. In DNA, the CDR3 is TGTGCCAGCAGCCCGGGACCAATAAATTCACCCCTCCACTTT.

This chain uses TRBV19 with TRBJ1-5; D uncertain. Trimming removed 5 bases at V and 15 bases at J, with 23 bases between. This CDR3 spans 14 amino acids. Germline V gene sequence: CDR1 LNHDA, CDR2 SQIVND (reference sequence). The CDR3 reads CASSFLASSFIGHF. CDR3 coding DNA: TGTGCCAGTAGTTTCCTTGCGTCCTCCTTTATTGGGCATTTT.

This sequence joins TRBV6-1 and TRBJ2-1, with D possibly being TRBD2 (5 bases). CDR3 size: 16 residues. V was cut by 3 bases and J by 0 bases, with 12 bases left in between. The germline gives CDR1 MNHNS, CDR2 SASEGT. The CDR3, as DNA: TGTGCCAGCAGTGAGGAGCGGTCTAGCTCCTACAATGAGCAGTTCTTC. It yields the protein CASSEERSSSYNEQFF.

The chain is built from TRBV21-1 and TRBJ2-5; the D call TRBD1 from the table was never checked on the DNA. TRBV21-1 is assigned pseudogene status. The CDR3 runs to 12 residues. The CDR3 DNA follows: TGTGCCAGGAGGGACAGGGGTGGGACCCAGTACTTC. Encoded protein: CARRDRGGTQYF.

The rearrangement joins TRBV18 to TRBJ1-3; D call uncertain. Germline CDR1 and CDR2: KGHSH and LQKENI. This CDR3 is built from 18 residues. V was clipped by 3 bases and J by 0 bases, with 18 bases between them. Written as DNA, the CDR3 is TGTGCCAGCTCACCGGGCAGGTCCGAGGCAAACTCTGGAAACACCATATATTTT. It encodes CASSPGRSEANSGNTIYF.

Of note for this clone: Other nucleotide sequences from this sample produce the same CDR3. This chain links TRBV15 with TRBJ2-3, with no clear D. CDR1 and CDR2 from the germline V gene are LNHNV and YYDKDF (reference sequence). The CDR3 has 12 amino acids. The ends were cut back, 0 bases at V and 5 bases at J, with 3 bases in the middle. In nucleotides, the CDR3 is TGTGCCACCAGCAGAGAGGGAGATACGCAGTATTTT. Protein product: CATSREGDTQYF.

In its sample, this clone was seen once. J is TRBJ2-7 and V is TRBV6-1, with TRBD1 matching over 8 bases. Trimming at V came to 10 bases and at J to 3 bases, leaving 11 bases not matched to a gene. Germline V gene data show CDR1 as MNHNS and CDR2 as SASEGT. This CDR3 has 14 residues. The chain's CDR3 is CATCRGQANYEQYF. The CDR3 DNA follows: TGTGCCACCTGCCGGGGACAGGCCAACTACGAGCAGTACTTC.

The CDR3 sequence: CASSYSGSSYEQYF. CDR3 coding DNA: TGCGCCAGCAGTTATAGCGGAAGCTCCTACGAGCAGTACTTC. The V and J genes are TRBV10-2 and TRBJ2-7; D may be TRBD2 (6 bases). V was pared by 5 bases and J by 0 bases, with 11 bases between. The CDR3 spans 14 residues. Germline CDR1 is WSHSY and CDR2 is SAAADI.

The V gene is TRBV7-2, the J gene TRBJ2-7, with 9 bases fitting TRBD1. The V gene's germline CDR1 is SGHTA and CDR2 FQGNSA. This CDR3 has 15 residues. Trimming took 6 bases from V and 3 from J; bases not matched to a gene: 9. CDR3 region: CASRPNRGRSYEQYF. CDR3 coding DNA: TGTGCCAGCAGACCAAACAGGGGGCGCAGCTACGAGCAGTACTTC.

This rearrangement joins TRBV28 to TRBJ2-2; TRBD2 matches at 14 bases. Germline CDR1 and CDR2: MDHEN and SYDVKM. V shed 6 bases and J 4 bases; nucleotides not matched to a gene: 10. The CDR3 totals 18 residues. Here the CDR3 DNA reads TGTGCCAGCAGATTCCCTCGACTAGCGGGAGGGCCCACCGGGGAGCTGTTTTTT. Encoded protein: CASRFPRLAGGPTGELFF.

This rearrangement joins TRBV7-9 to TRBJ1-1; D gene ambiguous. Trimming shortened V by 5 bases and J by 2 bases, and 6 bases separated the two germline ends. The CDR3 has 12 amino acids. The V gene's germline CDR1 is SEHNR and CDR2 FQNEAQ (reference sequence). As DNA, the CDR3 is TGTGCCAGCAGCAAAGTTAACACTGAAGCTTTCTTT. Translated: CASSKVNTEAFF.

The rearrangement joins TRBV5-1 to TRBJ2-1, with D uncertain. The V gene lost 3 bases and the J gene lost 6 bases, with 13 bases spanning the gap. The CDR3 is 14 residues long. Germline V CDR1 and CDR2: SGHRS, YFSETQ. CDR3 sequence reads: CASSSSTGRNEQFF. In DNA form, the CDR3 reads TGCGCCAGCAGCTCCTCTACCGGGCGCAATGAGCAGTTCTTC. The whole variable domain, remainder taken from reference TRBV5-1 and TRBJ2-1, is KAGVTQTPRYLIKTRGQQVTLSCSPISGHRSVSWYQQTPGQGLQFLFEYFSETQRNKGNFPGRFSGRQFSNSRSEMNVSTLELGDSALYLCASSSSTGRNEQFFGPGTRLTVL.

V usage is TRBV19 and J usage is TRBJ2-7; 7 nucleotides match TRBD2. CDR1 and CDR2 (germline): LNHDA, SQIVND (reference sequence). V gave up 7 bases and J gave up 2 bases; unmatched junction bases: 11. The CDR3 is 15 amino acids. This CDR3 is CASTNRGSGAYEQYF. The CDR3 region has the DNA TGTGCCAGTACCAATCGCGGGAGCGGAGCCTACGAGCAGTACTTC.

V and J are TRBV27 and TRBJ2-7; TRBD2 is a possible D gene (6 bases). V was shortened by 10 bases and J by 0 bases, with 16 bases between the two germline ends. CDR3 length equals 14 residues. From germline, CDR1 is MNHEY and CDR2 SMNVEV (reference sequence). CDR3 coding DNA: TGTGCCATCGGAAGGGCGGGAAACTCCTACGAGCAGTACTTC. As protein: CAIGRAGNSYEQYF.

About this clone: At the DNA level, this CDR3 is encoded by other sequences in the same sample as well. The J gene is TRBJ2-1, the V gene TRBV9; the D is unclear. Germline assignment: CDR1 SGDLS and CDR2 YYNGEE. The CDR3 runs to 15 residues. The ends were cut back, 2 bases at V and 1 base at J, with 10 bases in the middle. The CDR3 bases are TGTGCCAGCAGCGTGGACGGACGGTCCTACAATGAGCAGTTCTTC. Translation gives CASSVDGRSYNEQFF.

The gene calls are TRBV7-2 and TRBJ2-1; TRBD2 matches 8 bases. The CDR3 sequence is 15 residues long. J was trimmed by 3 bases and V by 4 bases; bases with no gene match: 5. Germline CDR1 and CDR2: SGHTA and FQGNSA. CDR3 protein: CASSYGLANYNEQFF. Here the CDR3 DNA reads TGTGCCAGCAGCTACGGACTAGCAAACTACAATGAGCAGTTCTTC.

The CDR3 coding sequence is TGTGCCAGCAGCCCGAGGGGGAGCCGGGATGAGCAGTTCTTC. This translates into CASSPRGSRDEQFF. This chain uses TRBV5-4 with TRBJ2-1; D may be TRBD1 (6 bases). This CDR3 spans 14 amino acids. The V end was cut by 4 bases, the J end by 8 bases, with 16 bases between. Germline loops: CDR1 SGHNT, CDR2 YYREEE (reference sequence).

This chain connects TRBV5-1 to TRBJ1-1; D gene unclear. This CDR3 is 13 amino acids long. Germline values: CDR1 SGHRS, CDR2 YFSETQ. V was cut by 0 bases and J by 7 bases, with 10 bases left in between. The DNA for the CDR3 is TGCGCCAGCAGCTTGGCCGCCCGGAGTGAAGCTTTCTTT. Translation gives CASSLAARSEAFF.

The chain carries TRBV19 and TRBJ1-4; weak D call: TRBD1 (5 bases). CDR3 length equals 16 residues. The ends were cut back, 3 bases at V and 0 bases at J, with 11 bases in the middle. Germline V gives CDR1 LNHDA, CDR2 SQIVND (reference sequence). The CDR3 spells CASSIIRDATNEKLFF. The CDR3 DNA reads TGTGCCAGTAGTATCATCAGGGACGCAACTAATGAAAAACTGTTTTTT.

J is TRBJ1-4 and V is TRBV27; D not certain. Germline CDR1 reads MNHEY; CDR2 reads SMNVEV (reference sequence). CDR3 length: 16 amino acids. The V and J ends lost 4 bases and 0 bases respectively, with 12 bases between them. The CDR3 sequence: CASSWTVFATNEKLFF. The DNA for the CDR3 is TGTGCCAGCAGTTGGACGGTGTTTGCAACTAATGAAAAACTGTTTTTT.